This TCR beta chain was sequenced in a study of human T cells and chemical hapten exposure. Time point meaning: pre-sensitization, week 0. Treatment in this sample: therapeutic diphenylcyclopropenone sensitization with weekly scalp DPC. TCRdb redid the calling of the RACE reads with MiXCR, one entry per CDR3 protein. The sample lists more than 250,000 distinct CDR3 sequences, roughly 8.9% occurring once. This CDR3 has 15 amino acids. Germline loops: CDR1 DFQATT, CDR2 SNEGSKA (reference sequence). The V segment lost 5 bases and the J segment 9 bases; nucleotides outside the gene matches: 16. The input for sequencing was whole blood, taken in connection with sensitization to the hapten diphenylcyclopropenone (DPC). This receptor was identified in a woman in her forties with alopecia areata. Some clones in this sample may be carry-over from other donors' samples. The V call is TRBV20-1, the J call TRBJ2-4, with 7 bases matching TRBD2. In nucleotides, the CDR3 is TGCAGTGCTCCCCCAGCGGCTAGCGGTCAGGCCATTCAGTACTTC. Its protein is CSAPPAASGQAIQYF.